The rows below give T cell receptor beta chains drawn from one sample of a study of T cell responses to AZD1222 COVID-19 vaccine. Measured with immunoSEQ multiplex PCR; TCRdb has only the in-frame clones, and not every one. The table shows over 75,000 clones, with roughly 90% occurring only once. The source was peripheral blood, collected on day 0 of AZD1222 vaccination. These receptors originate from an adult in good health. Each CDR3 is given without its conserved first and last residue. Fields, in order: J gene, V gene, CDR3 protein.

TRBJ2-1 TRBV3-1/TRBV3-2 ASSPIAGGYNEQF
TRBJ1-2 TRBV5-4 ASSSGGQGMDGYT
TRBJ2-2 TRBV19 ASSIGTVNTGELF
TRBJ1-2 TRBV19 ASTRGGVDDGYT
TRBJ2-1 TRBV10-3 AISESIGGAGNEQF
TRBJ2-2 TRBV5-6 ASSFTGELF
TRBJ2-7 TRBV29-1 SVGRTDGKQY
TRBJ1-1 TRBV5-6 ASSLGGTTEAF
TRBJ1-4 TRBV19 ASSFRTGATNEKLF
TRBJ1-4 TRBV6-5 ASRRTRGSYEKLF
TRBJ2-7 TRBV3-1/TRBV3-2 ASSQREGRGYEQY
TRBJ1-2 TRBV19 ASSFTYGYT
TRBJ2-1 TRBV7-9 ASSLRSSVEGNEQF
TRBJ1-4 TRBV9 ASSASLQREKLF
TRBJ1-2 TRBV7-2 ASSFGSQGDTNGYT
TRBJ1-1 TRBV2 ASSGTVNTEAF
TRBJ1-1 TRBV3-1/TRBV3-2 ASRSGADTEAF